This T cell receptor (beta chain) comes out of a study of cytomegalovirus exposure and HLA in healthy donors. The germline CDR1 and CDR2 sequences are MNHEY and SVGAGI. V lost 3 bases to trimming and J lost 6 bases; unmatched junction nucleotides: 13. The CDR3 spans 16 residues. Study conclusions and caveats: Most subjects had HLA-A and HLA-B alleles reportedly predicted accurately by TCR beta sequences. A few CMV-associated chains proved CMV antigen-specific in vitro.

This PCR relied on a set of 60 Vbeta primers and 13 Jbeta primers. Profiling relied on immunoSEQ multiplex PCR, and the TCRdb table lists in-frame clones only, not all of them. The sample has under 200,000 clones; roughly 85% are singletons. To note about this clone: Its antigen remains unknown.

The sequencing input was PBMCs. V is TRBV6-5 and J is TRBJ2-5, with TRBD1 matching 7 bases. This clonotype originated in a male donor in good health and CMV-seronegative. The CDR3 loop is CASSYSGGQAAQTQYF. CDR3 bases: TGTGCCAGCAGTTATTCTGGTGGACAGGCCGCACAGACCCAGTACTTC.